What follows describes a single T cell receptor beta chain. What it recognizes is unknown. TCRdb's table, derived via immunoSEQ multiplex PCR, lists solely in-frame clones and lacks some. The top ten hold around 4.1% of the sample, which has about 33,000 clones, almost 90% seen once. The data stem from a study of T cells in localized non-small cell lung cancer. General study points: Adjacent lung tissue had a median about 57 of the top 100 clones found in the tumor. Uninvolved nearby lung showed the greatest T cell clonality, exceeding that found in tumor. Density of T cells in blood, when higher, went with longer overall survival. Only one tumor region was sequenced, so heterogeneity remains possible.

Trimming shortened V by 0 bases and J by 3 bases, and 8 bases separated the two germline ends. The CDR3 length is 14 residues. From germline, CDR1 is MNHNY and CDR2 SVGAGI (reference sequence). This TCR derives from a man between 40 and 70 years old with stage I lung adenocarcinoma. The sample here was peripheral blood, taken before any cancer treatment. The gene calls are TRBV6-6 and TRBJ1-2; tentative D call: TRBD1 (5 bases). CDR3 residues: CASSYSGRDYGYTF. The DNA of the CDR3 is TGTGCCAGCAGTTACTCTGGCAGGGACTATGGCTACACCTTC.